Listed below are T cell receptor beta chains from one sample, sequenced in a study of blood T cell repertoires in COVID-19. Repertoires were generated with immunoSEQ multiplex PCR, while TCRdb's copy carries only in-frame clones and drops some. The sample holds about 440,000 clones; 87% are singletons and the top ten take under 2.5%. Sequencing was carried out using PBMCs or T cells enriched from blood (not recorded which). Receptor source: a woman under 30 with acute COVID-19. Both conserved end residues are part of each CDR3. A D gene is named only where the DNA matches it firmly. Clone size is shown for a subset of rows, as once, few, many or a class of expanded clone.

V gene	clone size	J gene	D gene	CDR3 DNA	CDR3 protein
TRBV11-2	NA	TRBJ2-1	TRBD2	TGTGCCAGCAGCAAGACTAGCGGGGTCCACAATGAGCAGTTCTTC	CASSKTSGVHNEQFF
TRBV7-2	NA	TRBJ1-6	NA	TGTGCCAGCAGCTCCGGCCCGGGACTGCTCAATTCACCCCTCCACTTT	CASSSGPGLLNSPLHF
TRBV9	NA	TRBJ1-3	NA	TGTGCCAGCAGCGGCAGCTCTGGAAACACCATATATTTT	CASSGSSGNTIYF
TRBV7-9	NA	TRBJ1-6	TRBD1	TGTGCCAGCAGCCCCGGGACAGGGGAATCACCCCTCCACTTT	CASSPGTGESPLHF
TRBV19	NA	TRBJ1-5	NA	TGTGCCAGTAGTATCGTCGCGGGGGGGGATCAGCCCCAGCATTTT	CASSIVAGGDQPQHF
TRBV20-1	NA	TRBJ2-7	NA	TGCAGTGCTAGAGACCGGTCAGAGCAGTACTTC	CSARDRSEQYF
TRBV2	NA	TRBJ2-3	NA	TGTGCCAGCAGTGAGTCCCGAGATACGCAGTATTTT	CASSESRDTQYF
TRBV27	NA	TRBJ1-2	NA	TGTGCCAGCAGTCCCGGACAGTCCTATTACTATGGCTACACCTTC	CASSPGQSYYYGYTF
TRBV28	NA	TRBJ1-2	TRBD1	TGTGCCAGCAGCTTCAGATACGAGACAGGGGAGAATGGCTACACCTTC	CASSFRYETGENGYTF
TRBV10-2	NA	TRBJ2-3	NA	TGCGCCAGCAGTGAAGGAGTCACAGATACGCAGTATTTT	CASSEGVTDTQYF
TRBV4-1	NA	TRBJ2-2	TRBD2	TGCGCCAGCAGCCAAGATACGAGCGGGAGGGCTTTGGCCGGGGAGCTGTTTTTT	CASSQDTSGRALAGELFF
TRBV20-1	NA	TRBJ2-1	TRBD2	TGCAGTGCTAGTAGACTAGCGGCCGAGCAGTTCTTC	CSASRLAAEQFF
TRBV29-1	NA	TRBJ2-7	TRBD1	TGCAGCGTTGAAGAGCCGGGACAGGGGACCCACGAGCAGTACTTC	CSVEEPGQGTHEQYF
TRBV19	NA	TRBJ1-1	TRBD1	TGTGCCAGTAGTATAACTCCAGGGGGCACTGAAGCTTTCTTT	CASSITPGGTEAFF
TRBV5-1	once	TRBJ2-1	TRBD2	TGCGCCAGCAGCTTGACTAGCGGTGCAGAGCAGTTCTTC	CASSLTSGAEQFF
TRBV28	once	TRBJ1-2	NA	TGTGCCAGCAGGGGGAGGTTGTCGGGGGGCTACACCTTC	CASRGRLSGGYTF
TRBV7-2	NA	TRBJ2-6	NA	TGTGCCAGCAGCGCCTGGGGGGCTGGGGCCAACGTCCTGACTTTC	CASSAWGAGANVLTF
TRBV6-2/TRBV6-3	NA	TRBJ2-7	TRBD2	TGTGCCAGCAGCTCCGGGACTAGTTATGAGCAGTACTTC	CASSSGTSYEQYF
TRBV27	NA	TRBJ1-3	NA	TGTGCCAGCAGTTCAAGCCACTCTGGAAACACCATATATTTT	CASSSSHSGNTIYF
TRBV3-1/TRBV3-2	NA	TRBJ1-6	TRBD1	TGTGCCAGCAGCCAAGTCGACAGGGATTCACCCCTCCACTTT	CASSQVDRDSPLHF
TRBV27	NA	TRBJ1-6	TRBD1	TGTGCCAGCAGTTTATTGGACAGGGAGATTTCACCCCTCCACTTT	CASSLLDREISPLHF
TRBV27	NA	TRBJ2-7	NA	TGTGCCAGCAGTTTCGCGGGAACCTACGAGCAGTACTTC	CASSFAGTYEQYF
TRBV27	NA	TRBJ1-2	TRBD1	TGTGCCAGCATGCCCGGGACAGGGGCTGGCTATGGCTACACCTTC	CASMPGTGAGYGYTF
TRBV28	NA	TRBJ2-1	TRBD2	TGTGCCAGCACTCCAAGCCTGGGACTATCTGCGGGTTACAATGAGCAGTTCTTC	CASTPSLGLSAGYNEQFF
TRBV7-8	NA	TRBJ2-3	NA	TGTGCCAGCAGCTTAGTGGTCGGTAGCACAGATACGCAGTATTTT	CASSLVVGSTDTQYF
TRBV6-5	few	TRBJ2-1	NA	TGTGCCAGCAGATCAGCCCCGGGGTTTTACAATGAGCAGTTCTTC	CASRSAPGFYNEQFF
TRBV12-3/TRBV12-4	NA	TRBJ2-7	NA	TGTGCCAGCACCTTAACAGGGTCCTACGAGCAGTACTTC	CASTLTGSYEQYF
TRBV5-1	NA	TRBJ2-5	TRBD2	TGCGCCAGCAAGGGCGGGGGGGCCCTCCAAGAGACCCAGTACTTC	CASKGGGALQETQYF
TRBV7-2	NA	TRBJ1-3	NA	TGTGCCAGCAGCTTATTCGTCGGGGAAAGCTCTGGAAACACCATATATTTT	CASSLFVGESSGNTIYF
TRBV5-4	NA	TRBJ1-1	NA	TGTGCCAGCAGCTTACGGGGTTATATGAACACTGAAGCTTTCTTT	CASSLRGYMNTEAFF
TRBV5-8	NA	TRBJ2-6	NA	TGTGCCAGCAGCGAAAGACAGGCTCTTTCTGGGGCCAACGTCCTGACTTTC	CASSERQALSGANVLTF
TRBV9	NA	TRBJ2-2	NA	TGTGCCAGCAGCATAGCAGGTTCGAACACCGGGGAGCTGTTTTTT	CASSIAGSNTGELFF
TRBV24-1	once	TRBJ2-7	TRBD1	TGTGCCACCAGGGGACAGGGGGCGGGCGAGCAGTACTTC	CATRGQGAGEQYF
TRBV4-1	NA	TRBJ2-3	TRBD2	TGCGCCAGCAGCCAAGTTACCACTAGACTAGCGGGGATCACAGATACGCAGTATTTT	CASSQVTTRLAGITDTQYF
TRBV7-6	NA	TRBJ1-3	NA	TGTGCCACCCTGGGCCGGCCTGGTGGAAACACCATATATTTT	CATLGRPGGNTIYF
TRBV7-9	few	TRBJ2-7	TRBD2	TGTGCCAGCAGCTGGGGACTAGCGGGAGGCTACTCCTACGAGCAGTACTTC	CASSWGLAGGYSYEQYF
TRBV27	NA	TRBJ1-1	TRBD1	TGTGCCAGCAGGGACAGGGTTGTGGCTGAAGCTTTCTTT	CASRDRVVAEAFF
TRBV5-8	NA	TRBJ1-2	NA	TGTGCCAGCAGCCTAAGCCGGTACTATGGCTACACCTTC	CASSLSRYYGYTF
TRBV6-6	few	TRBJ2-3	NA	TGTGCCAGCAGCCGATATACAGGGGAGGCAGATACGCAGTATTTT	CASSRYTGEADTQYF
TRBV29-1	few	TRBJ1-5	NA	TGCAGCGTTCGGGGGGGCAGCAATCAGCCCCAGCATTTT	CSVRGGSNQPQHF
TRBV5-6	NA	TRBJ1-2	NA	TGTGCCAGCAGCTTGGCCCGGGGGTTTGGAGGCTACACCTTC	CASSLARGFGGYTF
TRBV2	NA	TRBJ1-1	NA	TGTGCCAGCAGGGATACAGGGAAGGGGATGAACACTGAAGCTTTCTTT	CASRDTGKGMNTEAFF